Listed here is a single T cell receptor (beta chain). The antigen remains unidentified. The sample belongs to a study of human thymus T cells. The CDR3 runs to 15 residues. V lost 3 bases and J lost 10, with 16 bases in between. The germline CDR1 and CDR2 sequences are MDHEN and SYDVKM. Study-level points and caveats: Thymic and blood repertoires appeared to display a bias in their usage of V and J genes. Related studies found that unrelated individuals share highly overlapping thymic repertoires.

In corrective heart surgery, resections were taken, and these provided the thymus tissue. Infants, healthy and Finnish, who were having corrective surgery for congenital heart defects served as donors. Profiling relied on immunoSEQ multiplex PCR, and the TCRdb table lists in-frame clones only, not all of them. The data hold roughly 130,000 clones, with 90% to 95% observed a single time. Sequencing was done on a sample of thymus tissue. The chain combines TRBV28 with TRBJ1-6; TRBD1 might be the D (6 bases). The sequence was collected from a boy in the first two years of life with a congenital heart defect but otherwise immunologically healthy. The CDR3, as DNA: TGTGCCAGCAGTTTGCAGGGGCGAGATCGGTCACCCCTCCACTTT. It translates to CASSLQGRDRSPLHF.